This passage covers 10 T cell receptor beta chains from one sample sequenced in a study of T cell responses to AZD1222 COVID-19 vaccine (dated by TCRdb to the early 2020s). Library construction relied on the immunoSEQ multiplex PCR assay. As stored in TCRdb, this immuneACCESS dataset retains in-frame rearrangements with V and J assigned. A fraction of the clones does not appear; measured against another copy, unresolved V genes explain less than half of the discrepancy, and the remainder lacks a known reason. The sample records around 150,000 clones, around four fifths of which are singletons. The ten top clones hold about 4% of the sample. According to the study, the label for this sample's time point signals: baseline before first vaccination. The sequenced sample was peripheral blood, obtained on day 0 of AZD1222 vaccination. The source of these receptors is an adult in good health.

The chain combines TRBV2 with TRBJ1-1, with a weak D call TRBD1 (6 bases). Germline CDR1 is SNHLY and CDR2 is FYNNEI. The CDR3 sequence is 15 residues long. Trimming stripped 8 bases from V and 4 bases from J, with 20 bases between. Here the CDR3 reads CASSFKGGKITEAFF. CDR3 in DNA: TGTGCCAGCTCATTCAAGGGGGGGAAGATCACTGAAGCTTTCTTT. The full variable domain, in which reference TRBV2 and TRBJ1-1 provide the parts outside the CDR3, is EPEVTQTPSHQVTQMGQEVILRCVPISNHLYFYWYRQILGQKVEFLVSFYNNEISEKSEIFDDQFSVERPDGSNFTLKIRSTKLEDSAMYFCASSFKGGKITEAFFGQGTRLTVV.

This chain uses TRBV12-3 or TRBV12-4 with TRBJ1-1; D is ambiguous. With 8 bases removed from V and 1 base from J, the gap between germline ends came to 11 bases. The length of the CDR3 is 13 residues. CDR3 sequence: CASVWGGNTEAFF. CDR3 nucleotide sequence: TGTGCCAGCGTTTGGGGAGGGAACACTGAAGCTTTCTTT.

This chain connects TRBV19 to TRBJ1-2; the D is unclear. The CDR3 has 12 residues. Trimming pared 7 bases from V and 1 base from J, leaving 7 bases between. Germline V lookup: CDR1 LNHDA, CDR2 SQIVND (reference sequence). The CDR3 region is CASTRDNYGYTF. The CDR3 region has the DNA TGTGCCAGTACTAGGGATAACTATGGCTACACCTTC.

This clone was seen a handful of times. This chain uses TRBV5-1 with TRBJ1-2; maybe TRBD1 (5 bases). Deletions cut 0 bases from V and 0 bases from J, with 9 bases between. Germline lookup yields CDR1 SGHRS and CDR2 YFSETQ. This CDR3 region has 15 residues. The DNA of the CDR3 is TGCGCCAGCAGCTTGGACGGGACCTCTAACTATGGCTACACCTTC. Protein sequence: CASSLDGTSNYGYTF.

This clone was observed once. V gene TRBV2 combines with J gene TRBJ2-5; D ambiguous. V lost 7 bases and J 1 base, leaving 10 bases between the germline ends. From germline, CDR1 is SNHLY and CDR2 FYNNEI. The CDR3 sequence is 13 residues long. The CDR3 sequence is CASTSTRQETQYF. For the CDR3, the DNA is TGTGCCAGCACCTCGACACGCCAAGAGACCCAGTACTTC.

The chain has TRBV2 and TRBJ2-7; perhaps D is TRBD1 or TRBD2 (5 bases each). Germline CDR1 and CDR2: SNHLY and FYNNEI. Trimming cost V 5 bases and J 12 bases, with 17 bases left between them. The CDR3 extends over 12 amino acids. For the CDR3, the DNA is TGTGCCAGCAGTACCGGGACCCTGTTGTTGTACTTC. It encodes CASSTGTLLLYF.

The V gene is TRBV2, the J gene TRBJ2-3; 7 nucleotides line up with TRBD1. CDR3 length: 14 residues. Unmatched junction bases numbered 14, after V lost 11 bases and J lost 6 bases. CDR1 is SNHLY and CDR2 is FYNNEI in the germline V gene. Written as DNA, the CDR3 is TGTGCCGGGGACACAGGGGATATGAGGGATACGCAGTATTTT. Residues: CAGDTGDMRDTQYF.

Only a few counts were recorded for this clone. The chain has TRBV3-1 (or the pseudogene TRBV3-2) and TRBJ1-5; the match to TRBD1 covers 12 bases. The CDR3 has 19 amino acids. Looked up from germline, CDR1 is LGHDT and CDR2 is YNNKEL (reference sequence). J gave up 1 base and V 1 base, and 8 bases lay outside the gene matches. CDR3 amino acids: CASSQGFGTGGGSNQPQHF. The CDR3 bases are TGTGCCAGCAGCCAAGGGTTTGGGACAGGGGGCGGGAGCAATCAGCCCCAGCATTTT.

The chain recombines TRBV2 with TRBJ1-2; D is possibly TRBD1 (6 bases). V was shortened by 1 base and J by 4 bases, with 10 bases between the two germline ends. The germline CDR1 and CDR2 sequences are SNHLY and FYNNEI. The CDR3 is 14 residues long. The CDR3 DNA follows: TGTGCCAGCAGTGAAGACAGGGCGATCTATGGCTACACCTTC. The encoded protein is CASSEDRAIYGYTF.

The CDR3 nucleotides read TGTGCCAGCAGCCGGACGGGATCTGGAAACACCATATATTTT. Its protein is CASSRTGSGNTIYF. The chain employs TRBV7-9 and TRBJ1-3, with D unclear. CDR1 and CDR2 from the germline V gene are SEHNR and FQNEAQ (reference sequence). Trimming removed 5 bases at V and 1 base at J, with 9 bases between. This CDR3 comprises 14 residues.